Each of the 7 T cell receptor beta chains below was sequenced from the same sample in a study of blood T cell repertoires in COVID-19. The repertoire was sequenced with immunoSEQ multiplex PCR; TCRdb's copy has only in-frame clones and lacks some. The sample shows 45,000 to 60,000 clones, roughly 87% of them seen only once. Sequenced: peripheral blood. The receptors come from a woman aged 55-75 years with acute or convalescent COVID-19.

The chain is built from TRBV9 and TRBJ2-1, with TRBD1 matching over 8 bases. CDR1 SGDLS and CDR2 YYNGEE come from the germline V gene. This CDR3 comprises 16 residues. J lost 7 bases, V lost 4 bases, and 13 bases had no gene match. The CDR3 DNA reads as TGTGCCAGCAGCCCTAGAGTCAGGGACAGGAGGAATGAGCAGTTCTTC. This translates into CASSPRVRDRRNEQFF.

The rearrangement joins TRBV11-3 to TRBJ2-3, with a tentative D call TRBD2 (6 bases). Germline CDR1 and CDR2: SGHNT and YENEEA. The ends were cut back, 5 bases at V and 1 base at J, with 13 bases in the middle. This CDR3 comprises 15 residues. The CDR3 loop reads CASSAGSMGTDTQYF. For the CDR3, the DNA is TGTGCCAGCAGCGCGGGATCCATGGGCACAGATACGCAGTATTTT.

The J gene is TRBJ2-1, the V gene TRBV11-3, with D possibly TRBD1 on 6 matching bases. Per germline, CDR1 SGHNT and CDR2 YENEEA. V was pared by 5 bases and J by 5 bases, with 16 bases between. This CDR3 is built from 15 residues. The CDR3 spells CASSPGTTLNNEQFF. CDR3 DNA sequence: TGTGCCAGCAGCCCAGGGACAACCCTTAACAATGAGCAGTTCTTC.

V usage is TRBV27 and J usage is TRBJ1-3, with D unresolved. Germline V CDR1 and CDR2: MNHEY, SMNVEV (reference sequence). The CDR3 runs 13 residues. Trimming stripped 6 bases from V and 4 bases from J, with 10 bases between. CDR3 region: CASRPRQGNTIYF. In DNA, the CDR3 is TGTGCCAGCAGGCCGAGGCAGGGAAACACCATATATTTT.

This chain uses TRBV24-1 with TRBJ1-2; 7 bases match TRBD1. CDR3 length equals 14 residues. Trimming removed 3 bases from V and 8 bases from J; junction bases left unmatched: 8. Germline CDR1 and CDR2: KGHDR and SFDVKD. The CDR3 DNA reads as TGTGCCACCAGTGATGAGGACAGGACGGGGGGCTACACCTTC. Residues: CATSDEDRTGGYTF.

The genes are TRBV5-1 and TRBJ2-5; 15 bases line up with TRBD2. Germline assignment: CDR1 SGHRS and CDR2 YFSETQ. This CDR3 comprises 17 residues. Trimming cost V 3 bases and J 0 bases; bases outside gene matches: 3. DNA for the CDR3: TGCGCCAGCAGCTCAGGGACTAGCGGGGGGTACCAAGAGACCCAGTACTTC. The encoded protein is CASSSGTSGGYQETQYF.

V and J are TRBV3-1 (or the pseudogene TRBV3-2) and TRBJ2-3; 16 bases map to TRBD2. This CDR3 has 18 amino acids. The V gene end was trimmed by 3 bases and the J gene end by 0 bases; junction bases not matched to a gene: 3. Germline V gives CDR1 LGHDT, CDR2 YNNKEL (reference sequence). In DNA form, the CDR3 reads TGTGCCAGCAGCCAGGGGACTAGCGGGAGGGGGAGCACAGATACGCAGTATTTT. It yields the protein CASSQGTSGRGSTDTQYF.